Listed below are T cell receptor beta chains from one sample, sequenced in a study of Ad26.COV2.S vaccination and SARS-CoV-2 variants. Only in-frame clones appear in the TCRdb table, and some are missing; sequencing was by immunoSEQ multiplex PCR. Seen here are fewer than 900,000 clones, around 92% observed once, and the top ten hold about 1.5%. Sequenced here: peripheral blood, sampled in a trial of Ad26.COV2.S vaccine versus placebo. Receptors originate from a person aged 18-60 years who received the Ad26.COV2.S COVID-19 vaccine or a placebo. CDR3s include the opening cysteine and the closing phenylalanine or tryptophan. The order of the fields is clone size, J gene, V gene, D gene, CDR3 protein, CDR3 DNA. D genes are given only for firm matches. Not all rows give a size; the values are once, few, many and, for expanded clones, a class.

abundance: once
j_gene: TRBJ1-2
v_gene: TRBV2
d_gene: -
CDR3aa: CASGGEGDYGYTF
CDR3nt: TGTGCCAGTGGGGGGGAAGGAGACTATGGCTACACCTTC

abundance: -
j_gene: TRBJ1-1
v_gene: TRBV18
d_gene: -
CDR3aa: CASSLGTANTEAFF
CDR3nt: TGTGCCAGCTCACTAGGGACGGCGAACACTGAAGCTTTCTTT

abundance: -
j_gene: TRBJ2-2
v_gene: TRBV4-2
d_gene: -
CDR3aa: CASSQETSNTGELFF
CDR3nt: TGTGCCAGCAGCCAAGAAACTAGCAACACCGGGGAGCTGTTTTTT

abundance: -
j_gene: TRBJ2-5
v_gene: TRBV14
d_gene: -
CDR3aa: CASNFDQAETQYF
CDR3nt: TGTGCCAGCAACTTCGACCAGGCGGAGACCCAGTACTTC

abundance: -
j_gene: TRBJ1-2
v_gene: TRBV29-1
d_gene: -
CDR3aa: CSGTTGGYGYTF
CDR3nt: TGCAGCGGAACCACGGGGGGGTATGGCTACACCTTC

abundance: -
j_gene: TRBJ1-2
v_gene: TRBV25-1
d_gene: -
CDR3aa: CASSGLTVNYGYTF
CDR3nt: TGTGCCAGCAGTGGCCTGACAGTAAACTATGGCTACACCTTC

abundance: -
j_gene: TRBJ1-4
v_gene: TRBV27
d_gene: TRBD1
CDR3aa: CASSPFDRVGEKLFF
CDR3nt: TGTGCCAGCAGTCCCTTTGACAGGGTGGGGGAAAAACTGTTTTTT

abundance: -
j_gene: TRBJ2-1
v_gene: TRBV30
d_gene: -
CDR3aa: CAWGDHPGRGIRAYNEQFF
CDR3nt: TGTGCCTGGGGGGACCATCCCGGCAGGGGAATCAGGGCCTACAATGAGCAGTTCTTC

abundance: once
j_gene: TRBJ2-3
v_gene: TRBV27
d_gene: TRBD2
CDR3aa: CASSLSWPTSGADTQYF
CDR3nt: TGTGCCAGCAGTTTATCGTGGCCCACTAGCGGTGCAGATACGCAGTATTTT

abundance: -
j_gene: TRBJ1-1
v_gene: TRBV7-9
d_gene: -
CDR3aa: CASNQANTEAFF
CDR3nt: TGTGCCAGCAATCAGGCAAACACTGAAGCTTTCTTT

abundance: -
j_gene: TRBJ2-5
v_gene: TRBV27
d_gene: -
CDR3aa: CASSSQGYQETQYF
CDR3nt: TGTGCCAGCAGTTCCCAGGGGTACCAAGAGACCCAGTACTTC